Below are 10 T cell receptor beta chains sequenced from a single sample in a study of T cells in Graves' hyperthyroidism and ophthalmopathy. TCR beta CDR3 region amplification was performed from RNA transcripts. Using the HTBI primer set, a first-round RT-PCR was run on the TCR CDR3. TCRdb reprocessed the multiplex PCR reads with MiXCR, giving one entry per CDR3 protein. The data hold hundreds of thousands of distinct CDR3 sequences, with approximately 23% observed a single time. Sequenced input: blood. The receptors come from a woman in her sixties or seventies with Graves' ophthalmopathy.

CDR3 region: CASSALGAGNTIYF. CDR3 in DNA: TGTGCCAGCAGCGCCCTTGGGGCTGGAAACACCATATATTTT. The rearrangement uses TRBV12-3 or TRBV12-4 and TRBJ1-3, with no clear D. The CDR3 is 14 residues long. The V and J ends lost 6 bases and 2 bases respectively, with 11 bases between them.

The chain has TRBV5-1 and TRBJ1-4, with a possible D match to TRBD1 (5 bases). Germline assignment: CDR1 SGHRS and CDR2 YFSETQ. With 0 bases removed from V and 5 bases from J, the gap between germline ends came to 8 bases. The CDR3 extends over 14 amino acids. The CDR3 bases are TGCGCCAGCAGCTTGGAGGGACCAAATGAAAAACTGTTTTTT. Its translation is CASSLEGPNEKLFF.

V and J are TRBV6-2 or TRBV6-3 and TRBJ1-3; 7 positions match TRBD1. The CDR3 spans 16 residues. The trim removed 4 bases at V and 0 bases at J, leaving 6 bases unmatched. Germline lookup yields CDR1 MNHEY and CDR2 SVGEGT. The CDR3 region is CASSLDRPSSGNTIYF. The CDR3 DNA sequence: TGTGCCAGCAGTTTGGACAGGCCGAGCTCTGGAAACACCATATATTTT.

The sample holds a few counts of this clonotype. V usage is TRBV7-9 and J usage is TRBJ1-2; D gene unclear. Trimming cost V 1 base and J 7 bases, with 13 bases left between them. This CDR3 has 14 residues. Germline CDR1 and CDR2: SEHNR and FQNEAQ (reference sequence). The CDR3 nucleotides read TGTGCCAGCAGCTTAGAGGCTCCCTTGGGTGGCTACACCTTC. As protein: CASSLEAPLGGYTF.

With regard to this clonotype: This clone may be a read error of a much larger clone one base away. Given the absence of the conserved phenylalanine or tryptophan at the CDR3 end, a read error is likely. The chain couples TRBV27 to TRBJ1-5; D is ambiguous. Germline-derived CDR1 and CDR2 are MNHEY and SMNVEV (reference sequence). The CDR3 runs to 13 residues. Trimming removed 7 bases from V and 3 bases from J, with 10 bases in between. The CDR3 coding sequence is TGTGCCAGCAAGTTTGGGGACAATCAGCCCCAGCATCTT. Its translation is CASKFGDNQPQHL.

The chain combines TRBV20-1 with TRBJ1-5, with TRBD1 as a possible D gene (6 bases). The CDR3 covers 14 residues. The germline V and J ends were trimmed by 0 bases and 7 bases, with 13 bases remaining between them. Per germline, CDR1 DFQATT and CDR2 SNEGSKA (reference sequence). The CDR3 coding sequence is TGCAGTGCTAGAGATTCAGGGGCTGAACAGCCCCAGCATTTT. It encodes CSARDSGAEQPQHF.

This clonotype was seen a handful of times. This chain uses TRBV27 with TRBJ2-6; TRBD1 or TRBD2 may be the D gene (5 bases each). There are 17 residues in the CDR3. CDR1 is MNHEY and CDR2 is SMNVEV in the germline V gene (reference sequence). V was pared by 2 bases and J by 0 bases, with 11 bases between. The CDR3, as DNA: TGTGCCAGCAGTTTAAACGAGGGGAGCTCTGGGGCCAACGTCCTGACTTTC. Amino acids: CASSLNEGSSGANVLTF. Supplemented by reference TRBV27 and TRBJ2-6, the full variable domain reads EAQVTQNPRYLITVTGKKLTVTCSQNMNHEYMSWYRQDPGLGLRQIYYSMNVEVTDKGDVPEGYKVSRKEKRNFPLILESPSPNQTSLYFCASSLNEGSSGANVLTFGAGSRLTVL.

This clonotype was seen at least ten times. The chain has TRBV5-1 and TRBJ2-1, with D perhaps TRBD1 (5 bases). Germline lookup yields CDR1 SGHRS and CDR2 YFSETQ. The CDR3 extends over 15 amino acids. The V gene lost 0 bases and the J gene lost 6 bases, with 13 bases spanning the gap. The CDR3 is CASSLGQSSFNEQFF. The CDR3 coding sequence is TGCGCCAGCAGCTTGGGACAGAGCAGCTTCAATGAGCAGTTCTTC.

V is TRBV25-1 and J is TRBJ1-1, with a possible D match to TRBD1 (6 bases). CDR3 length equals 15 residues. Germline-derived CDR1 and CDR2 are MGHDK and SYGVNS. Trimming pared 3 bases from V and 5 bases from J, leaving 16 bases between. The CDR3 is CASSEEGGMRTEAFF. CDR3 DNA: TGTGCCAGCAGTGAGGAGGGGGGGATGAGGACTGAAGCTTTCTTT.

This clonotype was seen ten or more times. This chain links TRBV6-1 with TRBJ2-7, with D possibly being TRBD2 (6 bases). V lost 5 bases and J 2 bases, leaving 25 bases between the germline ends. The CDR3 consists of 18 residues. Germline V gives CDR1 MNHNS, CDR2 SASEGT. Here the CDR3 DNA reads TGTGCCAGCAGTTCTTTCAGCCCGGGACTCCCTTTTGCCTACGAGCAGTACTTC. This codes for CASSSFSPGLPFAYEQYF.